The rows below give T cell receptor beta chains drawn from one sample of a study of resident and recirculating memory T cells in vitiligo. Using immunoSEQ multiplex PCR, the repertoire was profiled, and TCRdb retains in-frame clones only, with some absent. Of tens of thousands of clones in the sample, roughly nine tenths are singletons; the top ten hold around 4.9%. The specimen sequenced was blood. Receptor source: a male donor with vitiligo. CDR3s include the opening cysteine and the closing phenylalanine or tryptophan. A D gene is named only where the DNA matches it firmly. Clone size appears in some rows only: once, few, many, or a class for an expanded clone.

V gene	J gene	clone size	D gene	CDR3 protein	CDR3 DNA
TRBV7-2	TRBJ2-3	.	TRBD2	CASSFSGSTDTQYF	TGTGCCAGCAGCTTTAGCGGGAGCACAGATACGCAGTATTTT
TRBV5-5	TRBJ1-5	.	.	CASSLRGVAGNQPQHF	TGTGCCAGCAGCTTGCGTGGCGTTGCGGGCAATCAGCCCCAGCATTTT
TRBV6-5	TRBJ2-7	.	.	CASSNRGGAWDEQYF	TGTGCCAGCAGTAACCGGGGCGGGGCTTGGGACGAGCAGTACTTC
TRBV7-9	TRBJ2-7	.	.	CASSLEAGGAYEQYF	TGTGCCAGCAGCTTAGAAGCAGGTGGCGCCTACGAGCAGTACTTC
TRBV6-1	TRBJ2-5	few	TRBD2	CASSELAGGQETQYF	TGTGCCAGCAGTGAACTAGCGGGGGGGCAAGAGACCCAGTACTTC
TRBV6-5	TRBJ1-3	.	TRBD1	CASSPTGGGGNTIYF	TGTGCCAGCAGTCCAACAGGGGGCGGTGGAAACACCATATATTTT
TRBV10-3	TRBJ2-7	.	TRBD1	CAISESGTASYEQYF	TGTGCCATCAGTGAGTCTGGGACAGCGAGCTACGAGCAGTACTTC
TRBV7-2	TRBJ2-3	.	TRBD2	CASSFVSGGFTDTQYF	TGTGCCAGCAGCTTTGTTAGCGGGGGGTTCACAGATACGCAGTATTTT
TRBV2	TRBJ1-2	.	TRBD1	CASSKETGASYGYTF	TGTGCCAGCAGCAAGGAAACAGGGGCATCCTATGGCTACACCTTC
TRBV19	TRBJ2-5	.	TRBD1	CASSIHSGQGGETQYF	TGTGCCAGTAGTATACATTCTGGACAGGGAGGAGAGACCCAGTACTTC
TRBV9	TRBJ2-3	.	.	CASSVAPPGNLDTQYF	TGTGCCAGCAGCGTAGCCCCTCCGGGAAATTTGGATACGCAGTATTTT
TRBV10-3	TRBJ1-2	.	TRBD1	CAIRDRGPFYGYTF	TGTGCCATCAGGGACAGGGGGCCTTTCTATGGCTACACCTTC
TRBV9	TRBJ1-3	medium-sized	.	CASSVDSGAGNTIYF	TGTGCCAGCAGCGTAGATTCAGGGGCAGGAAACACCATATATTTT
TRBV5-1	TRBJ2-7	.	.	CASSSQGGVYEQYF	TGCGCCAGCAGCTCGCAGGGGGGTGTCTACGAGCAGTACTTC
TRBV6-1	TRBJ1-2	once	.	CASSEVSSGWYGYTF	TGTGCCAGCAGTGAAGTGAGTTCGGGGTGGTATGGCTACACCTTC
TRBV4-1	TRBJ2-2	.	TRBD2	CASSQASGGGNTGELFF	TGCGCCAGCAGCCAGGCCTCTGGGGGGGGGAACACCGGGGAGCTGTTTTTT
TRBV6-6	TRBJ1-5	.	.	CASSYTGSNQPQHF	TGTGCCAGCAGTTACACAGGGAGCAATCAGCCCCAGCATTTT
TRBV29-1	TRBJ2-1	.	TRBD1	CSVPGTGGRNEQFF	TGCAGCGTGCCCGGGACAGGGGGTAGGAATGAGCAGTTCTTC
TRBV7-9	TRBJ2-3	once	.	CASSLGWGADTQYF	TGTGCCAGCAGCTTAGGCTGGGGGGCAGATACGCAGTATTTT
TRBV28	TRBJ1-2	.	.	CASSSLGGVGNYGYTF	TGTGCCAGCAGTTCTCTCGGAGGGGTGGGGAACTATGGCTACACCTTC
TRBV28	TRBJ2-1	.	.	CASIEASFGEQFF	TGTGCCAGCATAGAGGCCAGCTTCGGTGAGCAGTTCTTC
TRBV5-1	TRBJ2-6	.	TRBD1	CASSYRQGIPPGANVLTF	TGCGCCAGCAGTTATAGACAGGGTATCCCCCCTGGGGCCAACGTCCTGACTTTC
TRBV7-2	TRBJ1-4	.	TRBD1	CASRGTGTEKLFF	TGTGCCAGCAGAGGGACAGGAACAGAAAAACTGTTTTTT
TRBV5-4	TRBJ2-2	.	.	CASSLLSDTGELFF	TGTGCCAGCAGCTTACTGTCGGACACCGGGGAGCTGTTTTTT
TRBV5-6	TRBJ2-7	.	.	CASSLLQGGNEQYF	TGTGCCAGCAGCTTGTTGCAGGGTGGTAACGAGCAGTACTTC
TRBV6-1	TRBJ2-1	.	.	CASSEARGYEQFF	TGTGCCAGCAGTGAAGCGCGAGGATATGAGCAGTTCTTC
TRBV7-9	TRBJ1-2	.	TRBD1	CASSLETGVGYTF	TGTGCCAGCAGCTTAGAGACAGGGGTTGGCTACACCTTC
TRBV30	TRBJ2-7	.	TRBD2	CAWSARAGGPFEQYF	TGTGCCTGGAGTGCCCGAGCGGGGGGGCCTTTTGAGCAGTACTTC
TRBV9	TRBJ1-5	.	TRBD1	CASSEGATVYSNQPQHF	TGTGCCAGCAGCGAGGGGGCCACAGTTTATAGCAATCAGCCCCAGCATTTT
TRBV4-2	TRBJ2-3	.	TRBD2	CASSRTGTSGSDTQYF	TGTGCCAGCAGCCGTACCGGGACTAGCGGATCAGATACGCAGTATTTT
TRBV19	TRBJ2-7	.	TRBD1	CASSIGDRGSSEYF	TGTGCCAGTAGTATCGGGGACAGGGGCTCGTCGGAGTACTTC
TRBV5-6	TRBJ1-1	.	.	CASSSRRTEAFF	TGTGCCAGCAGCTCGAGGCGCACTGAAGCTTTCTTT
TRBV28	TRBJ2-4	.	TRBD2	CASSLRGGVAKNIQYF	TGTGCCAGCAGTTTGCGGGGGGGGGTAGCCAAAAACATTCAGTACTTC
TRBV4-3	TRBJ2-1	.	.	CASSQDRAAYNEQFF	TGCGCCAGCAGCCAAGACAGGGCCGCCTACAATGAGCAGTTCTTC
TRBV4-3	TRBJ2-7	.	TRBD2	CASSQVGSGGSYEQYF	TGCGCCAGCAGCCAAGTGGGGAGCGGGGGCTCCTACGAGCAGTACTTC
TRBV7-9	TRBJ1-2	.	TRBD1	CASVYGTDHNIYGYTF	TGTGCCAGCGTCTACGGGACAGACCACAATATCTATGGCTACACCTTC
TRBV4-3	TRBJ1-2	.	TRBD1	CASSQGQGGYGYTF	TGCGCCAGCAGCCAAGGCCAGGGGGGATATGGCTACACCTTC
TRBV30	TRBJ2-3	.	TRBD1	CAWRLQGFADTQYF	TGTGCCTGGAGACTACAGGGGTTCGCAGATACGCAGTATTTT
TRBV4-2	TRBJ2-5	.	.	CASSQRTTGGQETQYF	TGTGCCAGCAGCCAACGTACTACAGGCGGTCAAGAGACCCAGTACTTC
TRBV28	TRBJ2-7	.	.	CASSPRSEQYF	TGTGCCAGCAGTCCGCGCTCCGAGCAGTACTTC